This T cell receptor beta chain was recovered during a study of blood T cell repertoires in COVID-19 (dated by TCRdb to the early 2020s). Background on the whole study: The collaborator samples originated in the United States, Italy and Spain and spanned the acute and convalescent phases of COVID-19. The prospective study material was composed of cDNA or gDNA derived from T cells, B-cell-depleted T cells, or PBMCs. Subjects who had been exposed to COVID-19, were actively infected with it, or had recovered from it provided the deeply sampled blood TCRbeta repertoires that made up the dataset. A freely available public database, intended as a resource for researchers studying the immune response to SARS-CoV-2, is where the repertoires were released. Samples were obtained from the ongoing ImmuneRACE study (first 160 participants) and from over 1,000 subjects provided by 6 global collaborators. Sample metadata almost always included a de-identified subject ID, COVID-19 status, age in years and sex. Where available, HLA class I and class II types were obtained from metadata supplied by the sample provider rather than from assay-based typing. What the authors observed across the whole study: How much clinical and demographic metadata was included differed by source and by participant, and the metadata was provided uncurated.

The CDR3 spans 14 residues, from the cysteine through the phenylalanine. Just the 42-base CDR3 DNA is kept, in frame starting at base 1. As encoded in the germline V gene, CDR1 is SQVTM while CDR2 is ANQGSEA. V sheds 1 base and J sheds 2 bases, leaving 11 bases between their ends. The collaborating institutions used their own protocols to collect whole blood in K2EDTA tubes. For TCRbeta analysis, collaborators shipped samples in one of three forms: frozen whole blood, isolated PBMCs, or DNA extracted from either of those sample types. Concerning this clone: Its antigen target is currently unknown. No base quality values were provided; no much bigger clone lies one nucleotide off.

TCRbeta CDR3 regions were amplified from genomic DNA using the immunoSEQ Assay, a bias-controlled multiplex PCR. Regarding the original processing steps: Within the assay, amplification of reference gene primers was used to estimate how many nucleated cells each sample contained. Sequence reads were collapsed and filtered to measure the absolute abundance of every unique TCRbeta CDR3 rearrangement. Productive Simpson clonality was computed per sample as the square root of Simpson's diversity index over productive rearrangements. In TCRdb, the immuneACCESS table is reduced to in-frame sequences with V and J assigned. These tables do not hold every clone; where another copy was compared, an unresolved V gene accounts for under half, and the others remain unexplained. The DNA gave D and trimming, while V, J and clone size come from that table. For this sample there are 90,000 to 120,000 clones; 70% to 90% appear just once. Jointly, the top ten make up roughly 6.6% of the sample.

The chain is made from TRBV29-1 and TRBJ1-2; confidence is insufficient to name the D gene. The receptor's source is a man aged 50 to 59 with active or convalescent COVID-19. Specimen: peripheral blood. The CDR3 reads CSVEGGVTNYGYTF. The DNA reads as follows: TGCAGCGTTGAAGGCGGGGTGACAAACTATGGCTACACCTTC.